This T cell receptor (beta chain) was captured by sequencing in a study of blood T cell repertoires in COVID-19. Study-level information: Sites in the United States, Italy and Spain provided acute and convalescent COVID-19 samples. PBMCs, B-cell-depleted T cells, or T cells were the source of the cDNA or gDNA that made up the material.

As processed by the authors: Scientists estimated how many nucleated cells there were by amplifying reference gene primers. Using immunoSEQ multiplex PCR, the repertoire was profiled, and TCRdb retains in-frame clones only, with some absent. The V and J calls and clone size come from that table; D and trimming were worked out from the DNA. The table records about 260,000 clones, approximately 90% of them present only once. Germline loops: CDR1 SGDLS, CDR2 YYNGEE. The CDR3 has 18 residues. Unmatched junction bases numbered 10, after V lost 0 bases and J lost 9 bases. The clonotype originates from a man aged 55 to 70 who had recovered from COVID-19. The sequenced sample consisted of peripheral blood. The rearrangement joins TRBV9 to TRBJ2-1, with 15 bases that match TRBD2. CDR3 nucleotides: TGTGCCAGCAGCGTAGCCAGGACTAGCGGGGGGGCCTCGGGTGAGCAGTTCTTC. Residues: CASSVARTSGGASGEQFF.